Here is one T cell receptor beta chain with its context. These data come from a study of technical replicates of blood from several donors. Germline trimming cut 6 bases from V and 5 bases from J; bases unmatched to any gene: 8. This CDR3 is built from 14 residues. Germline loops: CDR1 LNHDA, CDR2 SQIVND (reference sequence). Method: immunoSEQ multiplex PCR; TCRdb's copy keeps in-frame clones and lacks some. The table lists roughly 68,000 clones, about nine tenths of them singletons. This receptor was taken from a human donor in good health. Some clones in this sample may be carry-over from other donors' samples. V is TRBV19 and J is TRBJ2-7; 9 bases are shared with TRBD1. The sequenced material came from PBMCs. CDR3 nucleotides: TGTGCCAGTAGGCCCACAGGGGGCGGTGACGAGCAGTACTTC. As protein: CASRPTGGGDEQYF.